Listed here are 29 T cell receptor beta chains from one sample, sequenced in a study of CD8 T cells in ankylosing spondylitis. For these TCRs, the target antigens are not known. Study-level findings and limits: Ankylosing spondylitis blood seemed to carry a telltale TCR beta motif made of several highly homologous variants.

TCRdb re-derived calls from the 5' RACE reads in MiXCR, one entry per CDR3 protein. The table lists about 220,000 distinct CDR3 sequences, approximately 7.3% of them singletons. Sequencing used blood, either unsorted or a sorted T cell fraction (not recorded which). The receptors were sampled from a male donor with ankylosing spondylitis.

This clonotype was seen many times. The chain joins TRBV3-1 to TRBJ2-7; TRBD1 might be the D (6 bases). Germline V CDR1 and CDR2: LGHDT, YNNKEL (reference sequence). The CDR3 covers 14 residues. The V gene lost 5 bases and the J gene lost 6 bases, with 17 bases spanning the gap. The CDR3 sequence is CASSLPGTPPEQYF. DNA for the CDR3: TGTGCCAGCAGCTTACCCGGGACACCTCCCGAGCAGTACTTC.

This clonotype was recorded many times. The chain's CDR3 is CAWSPGQGWTEAFF. The CDR3 DNA is TGTGCCTGGAGTCCCGGACAGGGGTGGACTGAAGCTTTCTTT. The V and J genes are TRBV30 and TRBJ1-1; 9 positions agree with TRBD1. This CDR3 contains 14 residues. The germline V gene has CDR1 GTSNPN and CDR2 SVGIG (reference sequence). J lost 5 bases, V lost 2 bases, and 6 bases had no gene match.

CDR3 DNA: TGTGCCATCAGTGAGCCCCCAGGAAAAGAGCAGTACTTC. It specifies CAISEPPGKEQYF. The rearrangement joins TRBV10-3 to TRBJ2-7; D is unclear. CDR1 is ENHRY and CDR2 is SYGVKD in the germline V gene. CDR3 length: 13 residues. Deletions cut 2 bases from V and 7 bases from J, with 12 bases between.

This clonotype was observed at least ten times. The genes are TRBV4-3 and TRBJ2-1, with a possible D match to TRBD2 (6 bases). Germline CDR1 is LGHNA and CDR2 is YSLEER. CDR3 length equals 14 residues. The V and J ends lost 2 bases and 5 bases respectively, with 10 bases between them. The CDR3 reads CASSQRDFNNEQFF. The CDR3 nucleotides are TGCGCCAGCAGCCAACGGGACTTTAACAATGAGCAGTTCTTC.

The chain recombines TRBV4-2 with TRBJ2-1; 9 bases are shared with TRBD1. Looked up from germline, CDR1 is LGHNA and CDR2 is YNFKEQ. This CDR3 has 17 residues. Trimming took 0 bases from V and 7 from J; bases not matched to a gene: 10. The DNA of the CDR3 is TGTGCCAGCAGCCAAGATCCTAGGACAGGGGCTCTAAATGAGCAGTTCTTC. Amino acids: CASSQDPRTGALNEQFF.

This clonotype was observed at least ten times. This chain links TRBV12-3 or TRBV12-4 with TRBJ2-2; a weak D match, TRBD2 (6 bases). The CDR3 is 15 residues long. The V end lost 6 bases, the J end lost 7 bases, and 18 bases lay between the germline ends. This CDR3 reads CASSPRRGGVGELFF. CDR3 nucleotide sequence: TGTGCCAGCAGCCCTCGGAGGGGCGGGGTCGGGGAGCTGTTTTTT.

This clonotype came up many times. The chain recombines TRBV27 with TRBJ1-2, with D uncertain. Per germline, CDR1 MNHEY and CDR2 SMNVEV (reference sequence). V lost 3 bases and J 8 bases, leaving 10 bases between the germline ends. The CDR3 is 12 amino acids. The CDR3 DNA is TGTGCCAGCAGTTTGGGTACGAAGGGCTACACCTTC. As protein: CASSLGTKGYTF.

The table lists this clonotype with many counts. The chain is built from TRBV3-1 and TRBJ2-1, with TRBD2 matching over 7 bases. Germline loops: CDR1 LGHDT, CDR2 YNNKEL (reference sequence). J gave up 10 bases and V 3 bases, and 12 bases lay outside the gene matches. The length of the CDR3 is 15 residues. The DNA for the CDR3 is TGTGCCAGCAGCCAGGCAGCGGGGCGGACGAGGGAGCAGTTCTTC. Residues: CASSQAAGRTREQFF.

There are a few counts of this clonotype. The chain links TRBV15 to TRBJ2-5, with 9 bases matching TRBD1. Germline CDR1 reads LNHNV; CDR2 reads YYDKDF (reference sequence). Germline trimming cut 6 bases from V and 1 base from J; bases unmatched to any gene: 6. The CDR3 runs 15 residues. CDR3 nucleotides: TGTGCCACCAGGGCAGACAGGGGGATCCAAGAGACCCAGTACTTC. Residues: CATRADRGIQETQYF. Combining the CDR3 with reference TRBV15 and TRBJ2-5 gives the whole variable domain DAMVIQNPRYQVTQFGKPVTLSCSQTLNHNVMYWYQQKSSQAPKLLFHYYDKDFNNEADTPDNFQSRRPNTSFCFLDIRSPGLGDTAMYLCATRADRGIQETQYFGPGTRLLVL.

With respect to this clonotype: A much larger clone differs by one base, so this may be a read error. This chain uses TRBV6-2 or TRBV6-3 with TRBJ2-7; D gene ambiguous. This CDR3 contains 13 residues. Germline loops: CDR1 MNHEY, CDR2 SVGEGT. V was pared by 5 bases and J by 11 bases, with 19 bases between. The CDR3 reads CASSRIGPQEKYF. CDR3 nucleotides: TGTGCCAGCAGTCGGATTGGGCCCCAGGAGAAGTACTTC.

This clonotype has at least ten counts. The chain employs TRBV20-1 and TRBJ2-7; D remains ambiguous. The V and J ends lost 5 bases and 2 bases respectively, with 10 bases between them. There are 12 residues in the CDR3. The V gene's germline CDR1 is DFQATT and CDR2 SNEGSKA (reference sequence). The CDR3 region is CSADGSPYEQYF. CDR3 nucleotides: TGCAGTGCTGACGGCAGTCCCTACGAGCAGTACTTC.

This chain connects TRBV14 to TRBJ2-7; maybe TRBD1 (6 bases). This CDR3 is built from 13 residues. V was trimmed by 2 bases and J by 3 bases, leaving 8 bases between them. Germline lookup yields CDR1 SGHDN and CDR2 FVKESK. The CDR3, as DNA: TGTGCCAGCAGCCAACGAGGGGGCTACGAGCAGTACTTC. Translating it yields CASSQRGGYEQYF.

This clonotype has at least ten counts. V is TRBV6-2 or TRBV6-3 and J is TRBJ2-7; 7 nucleotides agree with TRBD2. The ends lost 7 bases at V and 0 bases at J; junction bases unmatched: 9. Germline lookup yields CDR1 MNHEY and CDR2 SVGEGT. The CDR3 is 15 amino acids. DNA for the CDR3: TGTGCCAGCAAGTATGAAGCGGGGTCCTCCTACGAGCAGTACTTC. It encodes CASKYEAGSSYEQYF.

The sample holds many counts of this clonotype. The chain uses TRBV27 and TRBJ2-7; TRBD1 matches 7 bases. V shed 1 base, J shed 2 bases, and the junction held 2 bases outside the gene matches. Germline V lookup: CDR1 MNHEY, CDR2 SMNVEV (reference sequence). The CDR3 sequence is 14 residues long. The CDR3 region has the DNA TGTGCCAGCAGTTTATACAGGGGCGCCTACGAGCAGTACTTC. Protein sequence: CASSLYRGAYEQYF.

At least ten counts were recorded for this clonotype. The rearrangement joins TRBV15 to TRBJ1-1; D not certain. With 5 bases removed from V and 5 bases from J, the gap between germline ends came to 15 bases. The CDR3 has 14 residues. CDR1 and CDR2 from the germline V gene are LNHNV and YYDKDF (reference sequence). The CDR3 DNA reads TGTGCCACCAGCGCCAACGGGGTGGAGACTGAAGCTTTCTTT. Protein product: CATSANGVETEAFF.

This clonotype was seen many times. The rearrangement joins TRBV4-2 to TRBJ2-2; either TRBD1 or TRBD2 may supply D (5 bases each). Trimming left V 3 bases short and J 7 bases short, with 21 bases between. The CDR3 has 17 amino acids. Per germline, CDR1 LGHNA and CDR2 YNFKEQ. The CDR3 sequence is CASSHGFVQGAGGELFF. DNA for the CDR3: TGTGCCAGCAGCCACGGGTTCGTTCAGGGCGCGGGCGGGGAGCTGTTTTTT.

This clonotype was counted many times. This chain uses TRBV9 with TRBJ2-7, with D perhaps TRBD2 (6 bases). The CDR3 consists of 15 residues. Deletions cut 0 bases from V and 3 bases from J, with 13 bases between. Germline-derived CDR1 and CDR2 are SGDLS and YYNGEE. The CDR3 bases are TGTGCCAGCAGCGTAGACGGGGGACTGGGCTACGAGCAGTACTTC. Its translation: CASSVDGGLGYEQYF.

The V gene is TRBV19, the J gene TRBJ1-2; D not resolved. V lost 7 bases and J lost 3, with 6 bases in between. CDR1 and CDR2 from the germline V gene are LNHDA and SQIVND (reference sequence). This CDR3 comprises 11 residues. CDR3: CASIGDYGYTF. In nucleotides, the CDR3 is TGTGCCAGTATTGGGGACTATGGCTACACCTTC.

This clonotype was observed many times. The chain recombines TRBV7-9 with TRBJ2-7; possibly TRBD2 for D (6 bases). Germline V lookup: CDR1 SEHNR, CDR2 FQNEAQ (reference sequence). Deletions cut 2 bases from V and 7 bases from J, with 12 bases between. The CDR3 extends over 13 amino acids. The CDR3 is CASSLWLAKEQYF. The CDR3 nucleotides are TGTGCCAGCAGCTTATGGCTAGCGAAAGAGCAGTACTTC.

This clonotype was observed a few times. V gene TRBV6-2 or TRBV6-3 combines with J gene TRBJ1-5, with D perhaps TRBD1 (5 bases). CDR3 length equals 15 residues. V was shortened by 6 bases and J by 0 bases, with 12 bases between the two germline ends. Per the germline V gene, CDR1 is MNHEY and CDR2 is SVGEGT. Written as DNA, the CDR3 is TGTGCCAGCAGCGGGACGCCTAATAGCAATCAGCCCCAGCATTTT. Its translation: CASSGTPNSNQPQHF.

There are a few counts of this clonotype. The V and J genes are TRBV4-3 and TRBJ2-7, with TRBD1 matching over 7 bases. J lost 2 bases, V lost 0 bases, and 7 bases had no gene match. Germline CDR1 and CDR2: LGHNA and YSLEER. The CDR3 contains 16 residues. CDR3 DNA sequence: TGCGCCAGCAGCCAAGAAAGACAGGGATTTCCCTACGAGCAGTACTTC. Its protein is CASSQERQGFPYEQYF.

This clonotype was seen a handful of times. V gene TRBV7-6 combines with J gene TRBJ2-2; 7 positions match TRBD1. V shed 4 bases, J shed 5 bases, and the junction held 10 bases outside the gene matches. CDR3 length equals 16 residues. Germline V lookup: CDR1 SGHVS, CDR2 FNYEAQ. As DNA, the CDR3 is TGTGCCAGCAGCTCCATGGGGACAGTAATTACCGGGGAGCTGTTTTTT. This gives the protein CASSSMGTVITGELFF.

This clonotype has at least ten counts. The CDR3 loop is CASSSRDYSNQPQHF. The CDR3 nucleotides are TGTGCCAGCAGTTCCAGGGACTATAGCAATCAGCCCCAGCATTTT. The chain links TRBV27 to TRBJ1-5; the D gene is possibly TRBD1 (5 bases). The CDR3 spans 15 residues. With 4 bases removed from V and 0 bases from J, the gap between germline ends came to 10 bases. Germline V gives CDR1 MNHEY, CDR2 SMNVEV (reference sequence).

This clonotype has only a few counts. The chain carries TRBV24-1 and TRBJ2-5; 7 bases match TRBD1. Germline V CDR1 and CDR2: KGHDR, SFDVKD. V shed 3 bases, J shed 2 bases, and the junction held 5 bases outside the gene matches. The CDR3 totals 15 residues. The CDR3 is CATSDPRDRQETQYF. The CDR3 DNA follows: TGTGCCACCAGTGATCCCCGGGACAGACAAGAGACCCAGTACTTC.

This clonotype was recorded at least ten times. CDR3 sequence (DNA): TGCAGTGCTAGACGCTCCGGGCCCTACTCCCTCCGAGGGGACACTGAAGCTTTCTTT. Residues: CSARRSGPYSLRGDTEAFF. The V gene is TRBV20-1, the J gene TRBJ1-1; D perhaps matches TRBD1 (5 bases). The V gene's germline CDR1 is DFQATT and CDR2 SNEGSKA (reference sequence). Trimming stripped 2 bases from V and 3 bases from J, with 28 bases between. The CDR3 has 19 amino acids.

This clonotype was detected only a few times. The CDR3 sequence is CSVMGRGLLDTQYF. The CDR3, as DNA: TGCAGCGTTATGGGCAGGGGGTTGCTTGATACGCAGTATTTT. The V gene is TRBV29-1, the J gene TRBJ2-3, with TRBD1 matching over 7 bases. J was trimmed by 6 bases and V by 5 bases; bases with no gene match: 11. Germline V lookup: CDR1 SQVTM, CDR2 ANQGSEA. The CDR3 totals 14 residues.

This clonotype came up many times. This chain joins TRBV5-1 and TRBJ2-3; D may be TRBD1 (6 bases). CDR3 length: 16 amino acids. Between the trimmed V and J ends, which lost 2 bases and 4 bases, there was a span of 17 bases. CDR1 and CDR2 from the germline V gene are SGHRS and YFSETQ. CDR3 in DNA: TGCGCCAGCAGCTTATTCCCAGGGGTGAGGGCAGATACGCAGTATTTT. This translates into CASSLFPGVRADTQYF. The whole variable domain, filled in from reference TRBV5-1 and TRBJ2-3, reads KAGVTQTPRYLIKTRGQQVTLSCSPISGHRSVSWYQQTPGQGLQFLFEYFSETQRNKGNFPGRFSGRQFSNSRSEMNVSTLELGDSALYLCASSLFPGVRADTQYFGPGTRLTVL.

This clonotype was seen at least ten times. CDR3 amino acids: CASSQDVAGGLYNEQFF. The CDR3, as DNA: TGCGCCAGCAGCCAAGATGTGGCAGGGGGCCTTTACAATGAGCAGTTCTTC. The chain has TRBV4-3 and TRBJ2-1, with TRBD1 matching over 8 bases. This CDR3 is built from 17 residues. In germline, CDR1 is LGHNA, CDR2 YSLEER. Germline trimming cut 0 bases from V and 4 bases from J; bases unmatched to any gene: 8.

This clonotype occurred many times. The rearrangement uses TRBV7-9 and TRBJ2-2; no definite D call. The germline CDR1 and CDR2 sequences are SEHNR and FQNEAQ (reference sequence). The CDR3 is 15 residues long. The V and J ends lost 1 base and 3 bases respectively, with 9 bases between them. CDR3 nucleotides: TGTGCCAGCAGCTTAGGGATCGGCTACACCGGGGAGCTGTTTTTT. Its translation is CASSLGIGYTGELFF.